Each of the 27 T cell receptor beta chains below was sequenced from the same sample in a study of OX40 agonist ivuxolimab in advanced cancers. The repertoire was sequenced with immunoSEQ multiplex PCR; TCRdb's copy has only in-frame clones and lacks some. The table shows 60,000 to 85,000 clones, with approximately 92% occurring only once. The sequences come from CD4+ or CD8+ T cells sorted from blood, collected in a trial of the OX40 agonist ivuxolimab. Every receptor here comes from an adult with an advanced solid tumor such as melanoma, head and neck, liver or kidney cancer.

The chain uses TRBV7-9 and TRBJ2-7; the D is unclear. Trimming pared 5 bases from V and 6 bases from J, leaving 11 bases between. The CDR3 contains 12 residues. Germline V gene sequence: CDR1 SEHNR, CDR2 FQNEAQ (reference sequence). The DNA for the CDR3 is TGTGCCAGCAGCCAGGCGTTGAGCGAGCAGTACTTC. As protein: CASSQALSEQYF.

The chain employs TRBV13 and TRBJ2-5; D is unclear. The CDR3 consists of 11 residues. CDR1 and CDR2 from the germline V gene are PRHDT and FYEKMQ (reference sequence). The ends were cut back, 5 bases at V and 2 bases at J, with 3 bases in the middle. This CDR3 reads CASSQQETQYF. CDR3 nucleotides: TGTGCCAGCAGCCAACAAGAGACCCAGTACTTC.

CDR3 region: CASSQGPNEQFF. In nucleotides, the CDR3 is TGCGCCAGCAGCCAGGGTCCCAATGAGCAGTTCTTC. The V call is TRBV4-3, the J call TRBJ2-1; D call uncertain. The CDR3 length is 12 residues. Germline V gene sequence: CDR1 LGHNA, CDR2 YSLEER. V lost 3 bases to trimming and J lost 6 bases, with 6 bases between them.

The chain combines TRBV19 with TRBJ2-1; 7 positions agree with TRBD1. Trimming removed 3 bases from V and 3 bases from J; junction bases left unmatched: 5. Looked up from germline, CDR1 is LNHDA and CDR2 is SQIVND (reference sequence). The CDR3 is 15 amino acids. The CDR3 DNA reads TGTGCCAGTAGTATCGGACAGGAGATCTACAATGAGCAGTTCTTC. Translated: CASSIGQEIYNEQFF.

The rearrangement uses TRBV5-6 and TRBJ1-1, with no clear D. V was clipped by 4 bases and J by 4 bases, with 11 bases between them. Germline V gene sequence: CDR1 SGHDT, CDR2 YYEEEE. CDR3 length: 13 residues. CDR3: CASSPAGGTEAFF. DNA of the CDR3: TGTGCCAGCAGCCCCGCGGGAGGCACTGAAGCTTTCTTT.

The chain uses TRBV10-3 and TRBJ2-5, with D perhaps assigned TRBD1 or TRBD2 (7 bases each). The CDR3 has 13 residues. Germline V CDR1 and CDR2: ENHRY, SYGVKD. Trimming pared 6 bases from V and 5 bases from J, leaving 13 bases between. The CDR3 loop reads CAISRQGGETQYF. The CDR3 DNA sequence: TGTGCCATCAGCAGACAGGGAGGGGAGACCCAGTACTTC.

The V gene is TRBV7-3, the J gene TRBJ2-1; D possibly uses TRBD1 or TRBD2 (5 bases each). There are 13 residues in the CDR3. Germline V CDR1 and CDR2: SGHTA, FQGTGA. Trimming took off 2 bases at V and 8 bases at J, with 10 bases between the two ends. The DNA for the CDR3 is TGTGCCAGCAGCTTAGGTGGGACCCATGAGCAGTTCTTC. Translation: CASSLGGTHEQFF.

The CDR3 region has the DNA TGTGCCAGCAGGTCGACAGCCTCCTACAATGAGCAGTTCTTC. It is translated as CASRSTASYNEQFF. J is TRBJ2-1 and V is TRBV6-1; D is possibly TRBD1 (5 bases). Germline V CDR1 and CDR2: MNHNS, SASEGT. CDR3 length: 14 amino acids. V was clipped by 6 bases and J by 0 bases, with 9 bases between them.

The V gene is TRBV7-9, the J gene TRBJ2-3; TRBD2 aligns across 11 bases. The CDR3 sequence is 15 residues long. With V trimmed by 10 bases and J by 2 bases, 8 bases remained unmatched. The germline CDR1 and CDR2 sequences are SEHNR and FQNEAQ (reference sequence). CDR3 region: CATGTSGDFTDTQYF. The DNA for the CDR3 is TGTGCCACCGGGACTAGCGGAGATTTCACAGATACGCAGTATTTT.

Only one count was recorded for this clone. The chain carries TRBV9 and TRBJ2-2; D possibly uses TRBD1 or TRBD2 (5 bases each). V dropped 2 bases and J dropped 0 bases, with 20 bases sitting between them. CDR1 and CDR2 (germline): SGDLS, YYNGEE. The CDR3 runs to 19 residues. The CDR3 bases are TGTGCCAGCAGCGTCCCAAGAACACCGGGACCAACGAACACCGGGGAGCTGTTTTTT. This sequence encodes CASSVPRTPGPTNTGELFF.

This clone was picked up one time. The V call is TRBV25-1, the J call TRBJ2-1, with a possible D match to TRBD1 (6 bases). V shed 8 bases and J shed 3 bases, with 17 bases lying between them. The germline CDR1 and CDR2 sequences are MGHDK and SYGVNS. The CDR3 extends over 15 amino acids. CDR3 residues: CASVSRDTSYNEQFF. Here the CDR3 DNA reads TGTGCCAGCGTCTCCCGGGACACCAGCTACAATGAGCAGTTCTTC. The whole variable domain, filled in from reference TRBV25-1 and TRBJ2-1, reads EADIYQTPRYLVIGTGKKITLECSQTMGHDKMYWYQQDPGMELHLIHYSYGVNSTEKGDLSSESTVSRIRTEHFPLTLESARPSHTSQYLCASVSRDTSYNEQFFGPGTRLTVL.

This chain connects TRBV7-9 to TRBJ2-3, with 12 bases lining up with TRBD2. Germline trimming cut 8 bases from V and 4 bases from J; bases unmatched to any gene: 10. CDR1 is SEHNR and CDR2 is FQNEAQ in the germline V gene (reference sequence). CDR3 size: 16 residues. The CDR3 sequence is CASGASGGAGADTQYF. The CDR3 coding sequence is TGTGCCAGCGGGGCTAGCGGGGGGGCGGGGGCAGATACGCAGTATTTT.

The chain has TRBV7-9 and TRBJ2-7, with D tentatively TRBD1 or TRBD2 (6 bases each). Looked up from germline, CDR1 is SEHNR and CDR2 is FQNEAQ (reference sequence). The CDR3 has 14 residues. V was pared by 4 bases and J by 2 bases, with 12 bases between. The chain's CDR3 is CASSSEEGAYEQYF. The CDR3 coding sequence is TGTGCCAGCAGCTCCGAGGAGGGGGCCTACGAGCAGTACTTC.

The rearrangement links TRBV7-9 to TRBJ1-2, with D possibly matching TRBD1 (5 bases). Germline V lookup: CDR1 SEHNR, CDR2 FQNEAQ (reference sequence). The CDR3 sequence is 15 residues long. V was cut by 5 bases and J by 2 bases, with 15 bases left in between. The CDR3 here is CASSQSLDRNYGYTF. CDR3 coding DNA: TGTGCCAGCAGCCAATCCCTAGACAGAAACTATGGCTACACCTTC.

The V call is TRBV15, the J call TRBJ2-7; D unclear. The CDR3 is 16 amino acids. V was pared by 1 base and J by 0 bases, with 13 bases between. Germline lookup yields CDR1 LNHNV and CDR2 YYDKDF (reference sequence). CDR3: CATSRGATPSSYEQYF. The CDR3 coding sequence is TGTGCCACCAGCAGAGGGGCGACCCCGAGCTCCTACGAGCAGTACTTC.

The chain employs TRBV4-1 and TRBJ2-5, with 9 bases that match TRBD1. V was clipped by 1 base and J by 3 bases; unmatched bases: 6. Germline V CDR1 and CDR2: MGHRA, YSYEKL. CDR3 size: 16 residues. CDR3 nucleotides: TGCGCCAGCAGCCAAGGGTGGGACAGGGAGAAAGAGACCCAGTACTTC. It yields the protein CASSQGWDREKETQYF.

The rearrangement joins TRBV27 to TRBJ2-7; D is uncertain. CDR1 MNHEY and CDR2 SMNVEV come from the germline V gene (reference sequence). The CDR3 consists of 15 residues. V lost 6 bases to trimming and J lost 4 bases, with 19 bases between them. The CDR3 is CASSPIGPSLYEQYF. CDR3 DNA: TGTGCCAGCAGCCCCATTGGGCCATCCCTATACGAGCAGTACTTC.

This sequence joins TRBV27 and TRBJ2-1; 8 nucleotides line up with TRBD2. The CDR3 has 14 residues. Looked up from germline, CDR1 is MNHEY and CDR2 is SMNVEV (reference sequence). The ends lost 5 bases at V and 6 bases at J; junction bases unmatched: 6. CDR3 loop: CASSEGLVVNEQFF. CDR3 DNA: TGTGCCAGCAGTGAGGGACTAGTGGTCAATGAGCAGTTCTTC.

The chain recombines TRBV27 with TRBJ2-3; D call uncertain. The CDR3 runs 10 residues. The V end lost 3 bases, the J end lost 12 bases, and 7 bases lay between the germline ends. CDR1 and CDR2 from the germline V gene are MNHEY and SMNVEV (reference sequence). The CDR3 DNA is TGTGCCAGCAGTTTTGTCGGTCAGTATTTT. This translates into CASSFVGQYF.

CDR3: CASSLGGEKLFF. In nucleotides, the CDR3 is TGTGCCAGCAGCTTAGGAGGGGAAAAACTGTTTTTT. J is TRBJ1-4 and V is TRBV11-2; D gene unclear. The CDR3 is 12 residues long. Trimming took off 1 base at V and 8 bases at J, with 5 bases between the two ends. Germline-derived CDR1 and CDR2 are SGHAT and FQNNGV.

V and J are TRBV5-6 and TRBJ2-1; no firm D call. V lost 0 bases, J lost 7 bases, and 5 bases lay in between. Per germline, CDR1 SGHDT and CDR2 YYEEEE. The CDR3 extends over 12 amino acids. DNA for the CDR3: TGTGCCAGCAGCTTGGCCCAAAATGAGCAGTTCTTC. Protein sequence: CASSLAQNEQFF.

This rearrangement joins TRBV19 to TRBJ1-5; 7 nucleotides align to TRBD1. CDR1 is LNHDA, CDR2 SQIVND, per germline (reference sequence). CDR3 length: 13 amino acids. V dropped 7 bases and J dropped 7; count of bases not matched to a gene: 7. CDR3 nucleotides: TGTGCCAGTACCGCACAGGGGTTGCAGCCCCAGCATTTT. It encodes CASTAQGLQPQHF.

The V gene is TRBV7-8, the J gene TRBJ2-7, with TRBD2 matching over 8 bases. After removal of 4 bases from V and 1 base from J, the junction contained 6 bases not matched to a gene. The CDR3 totals 15 residues. CDR1 and CDR2 (germline): SGHVS, FQNEAQ. The CDR3 DNA sequence: TGTGCCAGCAGCTACGTTCGGGGGGGGTCCTACGAGCAGTACTTC. It codes for CASSYVRGGSYEQYF. Supplemented by reference TRBV7-8 and TRBJ2-7, the full variable domain reads GAGVSQSPRYKVAKRGQDVALRCDPISGHVSLFWYQQALGQGPEFLTYFQNEAQLDKSGLPSDRFFAERPEGSVSTLKIQRTQQEDSAVYLCASSYVRGGSYEQYFGPGTRLTVT.

The V gene is TRBV4-3, the J gene TRBJ2-1, with TRBD2 matching over 9 bases. V lost 1 base to trimming and J lost 10 bases; unmatched junction nucleotides: 8. The CDR3 length is 15 residues. Per the germline V gene, CDR1 is LGHNA and CDR2 is YSLEER. The chain's CDR3 is CASSQGLRGGREQFF. CDR3 nucleotides: TGCGCCAGCAGCCAAGGGTTGCGGGGGGGCAGGGAGCAGTTCTTC.

The rearrangement links TRBV7-9 to TRBJ2-2; D not certain. This CDR3 has 13 amino acids. Germline V gene sequence: CDR1 SEHNR, CDR2 FQNEAQ (reference sequence). Trimming stripped 4 bases from V and 1 base from J, with 4 bases between. CDR3 region: CASSSVNTGELFF. The CDR3 DNA sequence: TGTGCCAGCAGCTCGGTGAACACCGGGGAGCTGTTTTTT.

The chain has TRBV7-9 and TRBJ2-5, with D maybe TRBD1 (5 bases). Trimming shortened V by 4 bases and J by 3 bases, and 15 bases separated the two germline ends. Germline V gives CDR1 SEHNR, CDR2 FQNEAQ (reference sequence). This CDR3 region has 15 residues. CDR3 protein: CASSSLGVPKETQYF. DNA for the CDR3: TGTGCCAGCAGCTCCCTAGGGGTGCCAAAAGAGACCCAGTACTTC.

This clone was observed a few times. This sequence joins TRBV5-4 and TRBJ2-7; 9 bases are a match to TRBD1. The CDR3 has 14 residues. The germline CDR1 and CDR2 sequences are SGHNT and YYREEE (reference sequence). Germline trimming cut 5 bases from V and 3 bases from J; bases unmatched to any gene: 6. CDR3 protein: CASRSGQGDYEQYF. CDR3 DNA: TGTGCCAGCAGATCGGGACAGGGAGACTACGAGCAGTACTTC. Using reference TRBV5-4 and TRBJ2-7 for the parts outside the CDR3, the full variable domain is ETGVTQSPTHLIKTRGQQVTLRCSSQSGHNTVSWYQQALGQGPQFIFQYYREEENGRGNFPPRFSGLQFPNYSSELNVNALELDDSALYLCASRSGQGDYEQYFGPGTRLTVT.